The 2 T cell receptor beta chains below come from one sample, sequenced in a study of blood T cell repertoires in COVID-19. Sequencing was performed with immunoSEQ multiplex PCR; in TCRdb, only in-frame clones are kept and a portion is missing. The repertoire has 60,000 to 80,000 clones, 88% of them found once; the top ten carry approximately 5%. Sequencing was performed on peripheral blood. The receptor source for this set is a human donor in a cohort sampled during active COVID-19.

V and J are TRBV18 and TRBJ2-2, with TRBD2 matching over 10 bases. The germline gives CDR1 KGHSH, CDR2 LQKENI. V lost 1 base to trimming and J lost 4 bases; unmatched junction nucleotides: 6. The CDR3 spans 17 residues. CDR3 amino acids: CASSPLAGGHSTGELFF. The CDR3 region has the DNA TGTGCCAGCTCACCACTAGCGGGAGGCCATTCCACCGGGGAGCTGTTTTTT.

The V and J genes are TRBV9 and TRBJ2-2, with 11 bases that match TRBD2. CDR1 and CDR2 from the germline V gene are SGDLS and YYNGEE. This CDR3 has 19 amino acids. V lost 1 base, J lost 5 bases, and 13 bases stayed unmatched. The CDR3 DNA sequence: TGTGCCAGCAGCGTAACCCCCCAGGGTAGCGGGGGGGCGACCGGGGAGCTGTTTTTT. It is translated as CASSVTPQGSGGATGELFF.